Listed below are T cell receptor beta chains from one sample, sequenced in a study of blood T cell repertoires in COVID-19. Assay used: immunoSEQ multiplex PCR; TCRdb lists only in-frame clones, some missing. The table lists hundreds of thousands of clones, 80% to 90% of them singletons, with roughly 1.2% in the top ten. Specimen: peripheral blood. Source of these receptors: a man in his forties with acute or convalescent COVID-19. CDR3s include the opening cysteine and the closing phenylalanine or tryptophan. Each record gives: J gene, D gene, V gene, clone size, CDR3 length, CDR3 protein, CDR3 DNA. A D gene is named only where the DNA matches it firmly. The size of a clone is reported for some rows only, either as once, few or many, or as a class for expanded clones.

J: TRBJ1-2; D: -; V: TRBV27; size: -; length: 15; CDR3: CASSSLPPGLNGYTF; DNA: TGTGCCAGCAGTAGCCTCCCCCCGGGATTAAATGGCTACACCTTC
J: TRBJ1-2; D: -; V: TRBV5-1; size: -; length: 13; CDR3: CASSLSEGYGYTF; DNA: TGCGCCAGCAGCTTGAGTGAGGGCTATGGCTACACCTTC
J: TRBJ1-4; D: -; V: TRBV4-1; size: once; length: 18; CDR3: CASSLFLAGVTTNEKLFF; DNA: TGCGCCAGCAGCCTTTTTTTGGCGGGGGTTACAACTAATGAAAAACTGTTTTTT
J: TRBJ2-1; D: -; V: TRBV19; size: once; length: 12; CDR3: CASSPSYNEQFF; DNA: TGTGCCAGTAGTCCGTCCTACAATGAGCAGTTCTTC
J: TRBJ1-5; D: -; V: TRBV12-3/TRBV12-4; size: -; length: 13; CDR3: CASSLLQDQPQHF; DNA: TGTGCCAGCAGCCTCCTTCAGGATCAGCCCCAGCATTTT
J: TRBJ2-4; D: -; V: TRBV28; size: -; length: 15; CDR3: CASSLRRGAKNIQYF; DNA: TGTGCCAGCAGTTTGAGACGGGGGGCCAAAAACATTCAGTACTTC
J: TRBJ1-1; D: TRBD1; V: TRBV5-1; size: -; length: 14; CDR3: CASSWTGPVVEAFF; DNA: TGCGCCAGCAGCTGGACAGGGCCGGTCGTGGAAGCTTTCTTT
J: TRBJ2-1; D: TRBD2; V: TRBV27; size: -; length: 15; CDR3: CASTGGGLGIDEQFF; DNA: TGTGCCAGCACCGGCGGGGGGCTGGGCATTGATGAGCAGTTCTTC
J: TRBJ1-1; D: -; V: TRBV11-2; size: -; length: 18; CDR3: CASSKRMVGGGANTEAFF; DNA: TGTGCCAGCTCAAAACGAATGGTAGGAGGGGGGGCAAATACTGAAGCTTTCTTT
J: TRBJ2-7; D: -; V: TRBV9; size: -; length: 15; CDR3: CASSPGGRATYEQYF; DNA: TGTGCCAGCAGCCCCGGGGGGCGGGCCACCTACGAGCAGTACTTC
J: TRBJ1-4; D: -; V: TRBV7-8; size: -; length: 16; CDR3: CASSLGSPGGQEKLFF; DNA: TGTGCCAGCAGCTTAGGAAGCCCGGGAGGGCAGGAAAAACTGTTTTTT
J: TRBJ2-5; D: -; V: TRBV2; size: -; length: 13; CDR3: CASSRAYQETQYF; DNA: TGTGCCAGCAGCAGGGCGTACCAAGAGACCCAGTACTTC
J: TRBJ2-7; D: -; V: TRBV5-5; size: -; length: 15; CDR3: CASSLQPGETYEQYF; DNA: TGTGCCAGCAGCTTGCAGCCGGGAGAGACCTACGAGCAGTACTTC
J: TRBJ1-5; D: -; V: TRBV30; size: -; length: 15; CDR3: CAWSVIRGLNQPQHF; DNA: TGTGCCTGGAGTGTAATAAGGGGTCTCAATCAGCCCCAGCATTTT
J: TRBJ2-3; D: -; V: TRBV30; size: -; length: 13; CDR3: CAGAQRGTDTQYF; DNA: TGTGCCGGGGCCCAGCGGGGCACAGATACGCAGTATTTT
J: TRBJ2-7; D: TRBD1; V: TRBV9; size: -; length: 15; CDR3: CASSVGRDRVYEQYF; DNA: TGTGCCAGCAGCGTAGGTCGGGACAGGGTCTACGAGCAGTACTTC
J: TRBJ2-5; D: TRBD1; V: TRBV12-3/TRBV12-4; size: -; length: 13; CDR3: CASSFKGAATQYF; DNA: TGTGCCAGCAGTTTTAAGGGGGCTGCGACCCAGTACTTC
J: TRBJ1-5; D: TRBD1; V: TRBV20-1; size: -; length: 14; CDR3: CSASLQGAIQPQHF; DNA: TGCAGTGCTAGTCTACAGGGGGCCATTCAGCCCCAGCATTTT
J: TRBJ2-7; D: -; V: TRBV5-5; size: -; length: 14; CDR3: CASSLGANTYEQYF; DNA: TGTGCCAGCAGCTTGGGGGCGAACACCTACGAGCAGTACTTC
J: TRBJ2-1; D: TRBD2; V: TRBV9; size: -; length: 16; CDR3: CASSVEGLAAYNEQFF; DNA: TGTGCCAGCAGCGTTGAGGGACTAGCGGCTTACAATGAGCAGTTCTTC
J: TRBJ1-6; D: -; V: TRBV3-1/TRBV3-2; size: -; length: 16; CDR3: CASSQDVPPDNSPLHF; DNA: TGTGCCAGCAGCCAAGATGTCCCTCCCGATAATTCACCCCTCCACTTT
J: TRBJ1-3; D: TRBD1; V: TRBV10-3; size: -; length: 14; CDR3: CAIDSRGSGNTIYF; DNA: TGTGCCATCGACAGCAGGGGGTCGGGAAACACCATATATTTT
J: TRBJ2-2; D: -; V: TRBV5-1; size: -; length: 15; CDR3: CASSWSPGSTGELFF; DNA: TGCGCCAGCAGCTGGTCTCCCGGTTCCACCGGGGAGCTGTTTTTT
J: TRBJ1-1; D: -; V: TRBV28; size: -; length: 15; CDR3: CASSPQGPWDTEAFF; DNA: TGTGCCAGCAGTCCCCAGGGGCCTTGGGACACTGAAGCTTTCTTT
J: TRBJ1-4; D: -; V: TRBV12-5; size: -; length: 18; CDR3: CASGFRSGVTATNEKLFF; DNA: TGTGCTAGTGGTTTTCGGTCGGGAGTTACTGCAACTAATGAAAAACTGTTTTTT
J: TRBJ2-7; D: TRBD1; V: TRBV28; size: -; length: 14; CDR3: CATLTGASHYEQYF; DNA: TGTGCCACCTTAACAGGGGCCTCTCACTACGAGCAGTACTTC
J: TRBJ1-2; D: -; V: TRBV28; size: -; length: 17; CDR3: CASSFLSGILYARGYTF; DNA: TGTGCCAGCAGTTTCTTATCGGGGATTCTCTATGCTCGAGGCTACACCTTC
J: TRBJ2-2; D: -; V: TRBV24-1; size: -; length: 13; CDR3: CATSDLITGELFF; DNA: TGTGCCACCAGTGATTTGATAACCGGGGAGCTGTTTTTT
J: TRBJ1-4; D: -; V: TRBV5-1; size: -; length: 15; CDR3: CASSLNFGGNEKLFF; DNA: TGCGCCAGCAGCCTCAATTTTGGAGGCAATGAAAAACTGTTTTTT
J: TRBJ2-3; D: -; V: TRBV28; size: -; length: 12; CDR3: CATTGGTDTQYF; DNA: TGTGCCACGACGGGAGGCACAGATACGCAGTATTTT
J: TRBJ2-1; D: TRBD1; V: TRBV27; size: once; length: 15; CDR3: CASSSAGTGSDEQFF; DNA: TGTGCCAGCAGTTCCGCCGGGACAGGGTCCGATGAGCAGTTCTTC
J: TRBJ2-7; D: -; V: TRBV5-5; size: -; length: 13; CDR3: CASSLGLVYEQYF; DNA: TGTGCCAGCAGCTTGGGACTGGTCTACGAGCAGTACTTC
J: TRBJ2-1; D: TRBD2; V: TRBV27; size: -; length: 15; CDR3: CASSPGLAGVGEQFF; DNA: TGTGCCAGCAGCCCGGGACTAGCGGGAGTTGGTGAGCAGTTCTTC
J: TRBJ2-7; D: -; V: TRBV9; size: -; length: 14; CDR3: CASSPTGVGSEQYF; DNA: TGTGCCAGCAGCCCAACTGGTGTGGGCTCCGAGCAGTACTTC
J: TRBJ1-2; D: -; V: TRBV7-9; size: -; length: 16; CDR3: CASSSAGSGDNYGYTF; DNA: TGTGCCAGCAGCTCCGCTGGGTCAGGGGATAACTATGGCTACACCTTC
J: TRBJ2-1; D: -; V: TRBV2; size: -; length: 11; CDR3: CASSDHPEQFF; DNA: TGTGCCAGCAGTGACCATCCCGAGCAGTTCTTC
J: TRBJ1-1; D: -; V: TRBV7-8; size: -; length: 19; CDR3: CASSLVDGGNVAVNTEAFF; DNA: TGTGCCAGCAGCTTAGTGGACGGGGGTAACGTAGCTGTGAACACTGAAGCTTTCTTT
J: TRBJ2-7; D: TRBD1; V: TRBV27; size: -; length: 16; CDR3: CASKLYRDRNTYEQYF; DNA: TGTGCCAGCAAACTCTACCGGGACAGGAATACCTACGAGCAGTACTTC
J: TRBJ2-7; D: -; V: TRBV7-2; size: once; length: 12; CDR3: CASSFGAFEQYF; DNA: TGTGCCAGCAGCTTTGGGGCTTTTGAGCAGTACTTC
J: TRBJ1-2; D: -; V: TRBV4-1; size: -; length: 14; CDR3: CASSQVWTDYGYTF; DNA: TGCGCCAGCAGCCAAGTGTGGACAGACTATGGCTACACCTTC
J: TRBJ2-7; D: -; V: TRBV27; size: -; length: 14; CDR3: CASSHPGGWGEQYF; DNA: TGTGCCAGCAGTCACCCAGGAGGGTGGGGGGAGCAGTACTTC
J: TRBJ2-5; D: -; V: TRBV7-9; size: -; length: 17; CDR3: CASSPGRGIIGGETQYF; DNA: TGTGCCAGCAGCCCAGGGAGGGGGATCATAGGAGGGGAGACCCAGTACTTC
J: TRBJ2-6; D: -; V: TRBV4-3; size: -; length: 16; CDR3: CASSQDSYSGANVLTF; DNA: TGCGCCAGCAGCCAAGACAGTTACTCTGGGGCCAACGTCCTGACTTTC
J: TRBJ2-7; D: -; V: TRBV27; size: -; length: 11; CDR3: CASSLGGEQYF; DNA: TGTGCCAGCAGTTTGGGGGGCGAGCAGTACTTC
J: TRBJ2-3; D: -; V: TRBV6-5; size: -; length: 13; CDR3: CASSYIGADTQYF; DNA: TGTGCCAGCAGTTACATCGGAGCAGATACGCAGTATTTT
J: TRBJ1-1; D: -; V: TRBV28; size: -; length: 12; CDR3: CVVQNMNTEAFF; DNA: TGCGTTGTCCAGAACATGAACACTGAAGCTTTCTTT
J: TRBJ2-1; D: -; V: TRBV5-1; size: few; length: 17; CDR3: CASSEGGPFGSYNEQFF; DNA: TGCGCCAGCAGCGAGGGGGGGCCCTTTGGTTCCTACAATGAGCAGTTCTTC
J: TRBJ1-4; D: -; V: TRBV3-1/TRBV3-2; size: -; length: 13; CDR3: CASSGLDREKLFF; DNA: TGTGCCAGCAGCGGGCTCGATAGAGAAAAACTGTTTTTT
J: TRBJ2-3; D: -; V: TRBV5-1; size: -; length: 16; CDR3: CASSSTQGFSTDTQYF; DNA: TGCGCCAGCAGCTCAACCCAGGGGTTTAGCACAGATACGCAGTATTTT